A selection of T cell receptor beta chains follows, all from one sample in a study of blood T cells in healthy people across ages. TCRdb used MiXCR to reprocess the 5' RACE reads, holding one entry per CDR3 protein. The sample yields 800,000 to 900,000 distinct CDR3 sequences, about 62% seen once. Sequenced input: blood. Receptor source: a man aged 25 to 40 in good health. CDR3s leave out the opening cysteine and the closing phenylalanine or tryptophan.

J,V,CDR3
TRBJ2-7,TRBV15,ATKSGGQYEQY
TRBJ2-7,TRBV7-9,ASSLSLAGSYEQY
TRBJ2-2,TRBV7-9,ASSLMFGLWNTGELF
TRBJ2-7,TRBV6-6,ASRQQGNLYEQY
TRBJ2-1,TRBV3-1,ASSQGTSGGPSSYNEQF
TRBJ1-6,TRBV20-1,SARGQGALPLH
TRBJ2-3,TRBV9,ASSALAGLDTQY
TRBJ2-1,TRBV2,ASRPGSSSYEQF
TRBJ1-2,TRBV25-1,ASSAGHNYGYT
TRBJ1-5,TRBV7-2,ASSLVVWSNQPQH
TRBJ2-7,TRBV7-9,ASSRTGAEQY
TRBJ2-5,TRBV28,ASSLTASWDQETQY
TRBJ2-5,TRBV7-3,ASSPTPLAVETQY
TRBJ2-7,TRBV7-2,ASSQFRETYEQY
TRBJ2-3,TRBV28,ASGSGTDTQY
TRBJ1-1,TRBV14,ASSQNINTEAF
TRBJ2-3,TRBV12-3/TRBV12-4,ASSHRLAGITDTQY
TRBJ2-1,TRBV7-2,ASSGTSGVYREQF
TRBJ2-5,TRBV7-2,ASSSPFETQY
TRBJ2-5,TRBV10-3,AIRSDTRQETQY
TRBJ1-5,TRBV15,ATSRDGRGNQPQH
TRBJ1-5,TRBV28,ASSQGSVEQPQH